The 25 T cell receptor beta chains below come from one sample, sequenced in a study of response to subunit inactivated influenza vaccine. TCRdb independently ran MiXCR on the RT-PCR reads; one entry per CDR3 protein. The sample includes about 650,000 distinct CDR3 sequences, 15% to 18% of them seen just once. Sequencing used PBMCs from blood, obtained 12 days after vaccination. Receptors were obtained from a man in his fifties who received an inactivated influenza vaccine.

This clonotype has at least ten counts. V gene TRBV29-1 combines with J gene TRBJ2-2; D is unresolved. V was trimmed by 3 bases and J by 4 bases, leaving 12 bases between them. This CDR3 is built from 14 residues. Looked up from germline, CDR1 is SQVTM and CDR2 is ANQGSEA. The CDR3 loop reads CSVDSNGRTGELFF. In DNA form, the CDR3 reads TGCAGCGTTGATTCAAACGGTCGCACCGGGGAGCTGTTTTTT.

This clonotype was detected only a few times. This chain links TRBV7-6 with TRBJ2-3, with D tentatively TRBD2 (6 bases). CDR1 is SGHVS and CDR2 is FNYEAQ in the germline V gene. The CDR3 runs 19 residues. V shed 2 bases and J shed 3 bases, with 24 bases lying between them. The CDR3 bases are TGTGCCAGCAGCTTAAGTTCGTTAGTAGGAGGGGCTCCGACAGATACGCAGTATTTT. This translates into CASSLSSLVGGAPTDTQYF.

This chain joins TRBV7-3 and TRBJ2-3; TRBD2 matches at 10 bases. This CDR3 is built from 16 residues. Trimming removed 1 base from V and 6 bases from J; junction bases left unmatched: 7. The germline V gene encodes CDR1 SGHTA and CDR2 FQGTGA. CDR3 nucleotides: TGTGCCAGCAGCTTAAAGGTCCTAGCGGGAGTGGATACGCAGTATTTT. Translating gives CASSLKVLAGVDTQYF. The variable domain in full, completed from reference TRBV7-3 and TRBJ2-3, reads GAGVSQTPSNKVTEKGKYVELRCDPISGHTALYWYRQSLGQGPEFLIYFQGTGAADDSGLPNDRFFAVRPEGSVSTLKIQRTERGDSAVYLCASSLKVLAGVDTQYFGPGTRLTVL.

The gene calls are TRBV29-1 and TRBJ2-5; 11 bases map to TRBD1. There are 15 residues in the CDR3. V lost 7 bases to trimming and J lost 5 bases; unmatched junction nucleotides: 12. Germline V gene lookup returns CDR1 SQVTM and CDR2 ANQGSEA. CDR3 in DNA: TGCAGCGCCGGACTAGGGACAGGGGGTCAGGAGACCCAGTACTTC. It specifies CSAGLGTGGQETQYF.

This clonotype was seen many times. V gene TRBV5-1 combines with J gene TRBJ1-1; no definite D call. CDR1 and CDR2 (germline): SGHRS, YFSETQ. This CDR3 has 13 amino acids. V was trimmed by 0 bases and J by 8 bases, leaving 11 bases between them. CDR3 coding DNA: TGCGCCAGCAGCTTGGTCAGCGACGTGGAAGCTTTCTTT. Encoded protein: CASSLVSDVEAFF.

The chain links TRBV7-8 to TRBJ2-1; D not certain. Between the trimmed V and J ends, which lost 1 base and 8 bases, there was a span of 15 bases. CDR1 is SGHVS and CDR2 is FQNEAQ in the germline V gene. This CDR3 has 15 residues. In DNA form, the CDR3 reads TGTGCCAGCAGCTTAGTGTCTAGAACGGTTGATGAGCAGTTCTTC. This codes for CASSLVSRTVDEQFF.

This clonotype was observed at least ten times. This sequence joins TRBV5-1 and TRBJ2-7; 7 nucleotides match TRBD2. This CDR3 contains 14 residues. The V gene end was trimmed by 2 bases and the J gene end by 3 bases; junction bases not matched to a gene: 5. Germline CDR1 and CDR2: SGHRS and YFSETQ. CDR3 amino acids: CASSFLPSGYEQYF. CDR3 nucleotides: TGCGCCAGCAGCTTTCTTCCTAGCGGCTACGAGCAGTACTTC.

This clonotype was observed a handful of times. This chain links TRBV11-2 with TRBJ2-1; no reliable D call. V was trimmed by 1 base and J by 10 bases, leaving 11 bases between them. CDR1 SGHAT and CDR2 FQNNGV come from the germline V gene. The length of the CDR3 is 13 residues. The CDR3 here is CASSLVPTSEQFF. The CDR3 nucleotides read TGTGCCAGCAGCTTAGTCCCTACTTCGGAGCAGTTCTTC.

The rearrangement links TRBV27 to TRBJ2-7; 16 bases align to TRBD2. V lost 6 bases and J lost 12; bases outside the gene matches: 8. The CDR3 spans 14 residues. CDR1 and CDR2 from the germline V gene are MNHEY and SMNVEV (reference sequence). Written as DNA, the CDR3 is TGTGCCAGCAGCTCGGGACTAGCGGGAGGGCCGCTGTACTTC. It translates to CASSSGLAGGPLYF.

Only a few counts were recorded for this clonotype. CDR3 sequence reads: CASSLNRDGEAFF. CDR3 bases: TGCGCCAGCAGCTTGAATCGGGACGGTGAAGCTTTCTTT. The chain combines TRBV5-1 with TRBJ1-1; a weak D match, TRBD1 (5 bases). The germline CDR1 and CDR2 sequences are SGHRS and YFSETQ. The CDR3 is made up of 13 amino acids. Trimming stripped 1 base from V and 7 bases from J, with 11 bases between.

This clonotype has a handful of counts. This rearrangement joins TRBV27 to TRBJ2-3, with 14 bases that match TRBD2. The CDR3 has 17 amino acids. From germline, CDR1 is MNHEY and CDR2 SMNVEV (reference sequence). V trimming: 3 bases; J trimming: 7 bases; junction bases outside the gene matches: 9. This CDR3 reads CASSFPPTSGGANTQYF. The CDR3 DNA sequence: TGTGCCAGCAGTTTCCCCCCGACTAGCGGGGGGGCGAATACGCAGTATTTT.

This clonotype has only a few counts. The V gene is TRBV5-5, the J gene TRBJ2-3, with 14 bases identical to TRBD2. The J segment lost 4 bases and the V segment lost 4 bases, leaving 5 bases of the junction unmatched. The germline V gene has CDR1 SGHKS and CDR2 YYEKEE (reference sequence). The CDR3 is 16 amino acids. The CDR3 DNA follows: TGTGCCAGCAGCCGGGGACTAGCGGGAGAGGCAGATACGCAGTATTTT. This sequence encodes CASSRGLAGEADTQYF.

This clonotype was counted only a few times. This chain uses TRBV20-1 with TRBJ2-1, with 12 bases matching TRBD2. This CDR3 comprises 15 residues. V lost 4 bases and J lost 3; bases outside the gene matches: 4. From germline, CDR1 is DFQATT and CDR2 SNEGSKA (reference sequence). CDR3 nucleotides: TGCAGTGCTACAAAACTAGCGGGAGGCTACAATGAGCAGTTCTTC. This translates into CSATKLAGGYNEQFF.

The chain couples TRBV10-3 to TRBJ2-7; 9 nucleotides match TRBD1. There are 17 residues in the CDR3. The germline V gene has CDR1 ENHRY and CDR2 SYGVKD. Trimming at V came to 0 bases and at J to 1 base, leaving 7 bases not matched to a gene. CDR3 nucleotides: TGTGCCATCAGTGAGTCTTGGGGACAGGGCCCTTCCTACGAGCAGTACTTC. Translated, it gives CAISESWGQGPSYEQYF.

This clonotype has at least ten counts. The chain recombines TRBV20-1 with TRBJ2-3; D not resolved. V lost 1 base to trimming and J lost 3 bases, with 8 bases between them. Germline values: CDR1 DFQATT, CDR2 SNEGSKA (reference sequence). CDR3 size: 13 residues. This CDR3 reads CSARVSLTDTQYF. For the CDR3, the DNA is TGCAGTGCTAGAGTCAGTCTGACAGATACGCAGTATTTT.

The J gene is TRBJ1-2, the V gene TRBV6-1, with unresolved D. Germline CDR1 and CDR2: MNHNS and SASEGT. The CDR3 consists of 13 residues. The V end lost 6 bases, the J end lost 4 bases, and 12 bases lay between the germline ends. CDR3: CASRPHSTYGYTF. CDR3 in DNA: TGTGCCAGCAGGCCCCATTCCACCTATGGCTACACCTTC.

In this sample, this clonotype turned up many times. The rearrangement joins TRBV20-1 to TRBJ2-7; the D gene is possibly TRBD1 (5 bases). V was shortened by 6 bases and J by 2 bases, with 14 bases between the two germline ends. The CDR3 has 13 amino acids. From germline, CDR1 is DFQATT and CDR2 SNEGSKA (reference sequence). The CDR3 DNA reads TGCAGTGCCCTAAGGGGCTCGACCTACGAGCAGTACTTC. Its translation is CSALRGSTYEQYF.

Ten or more counts support this clonotype. The CDR3 loop reads CASSQGYYGYTF. In DNA form, the CDR3 reads TGTGCCAGCAGCCAAGGTTACTATGGCTACACCTTC. The genes are TRBV3-1 and TRBJ1-2; D unresolved. The CDR3 consists of 12 residues. The V gene lost 1 base and the J gene lost 3 bases, with 3 bases spanning the gap. Looked up from germline, CDR1 is LGHDT and CDR2 is YNNKEL (reference sequence).

The chain joins TRBV20-1 to TRBJ2-5; possibly TRBD2 for D (6 bases). Trimming removed 2 bases from V and 6 bases from J, with 13 bases in between. The CDR3 is 13 amino acids. Per germline, CDR1 DFQATT and CDR2 SNEGSKA (reference sequence). CDR3 nucleotide sequence: TGCAGTGCTAGATGGGCGGGGCCCCAGACCCAGTACTTC. It translates to CSARWAGPQTQYF.

This clonotype was seen many times. The rearrangement uses TRBV12-3 or TRBV12-4 and TRBJ2-3; D might be TRBD2 (6 bases). CDR3 length: 13 residues. V lost 0 bases, J lost 6 bases, and 7 bases lay in between. CDR3 region: CASSLASGDTQYF. DNA for the CDR3: TGTGCCAGCAGTTTAGCGAGCGGGGATACGCAGTATTTT.

This clonotype was seen at least ten times. The chain couples TRBV6-6 to TRBJ2-7; TRBD1 or TRBD2 may be the D gene (5 bases each). Per germline, CDR1 MNHNY and CDR2 SVGAGI (reference sequence). The CDR3 loop spans 12 amino acids. The ends were cut back, 6 bases at V and 5 bases at J, with 11 bases in the middle. CDR3 nucleotides: TGTGCCAGCAGCCCGAGGGGAGACGAGCAGTACTTC. This sequence encodes CASSPRGDEQYF.

This clonotype was detected ten times or more. The rearrangement uses TRBV4-3 and TRBJ2-1, with D perhaps given as TRBD1 or TRBD2 (5 bases each). Germline values: CDR1 LGHNA, CDR2 YSLEER. This CDR3 comprises 15 residues. V lost 4 bases and J 1 base, leaving 11 bases between the germline ends. This CDR3 is CASSRNWGSYNEQFF. The CDR3 nucleotides read TGCGCCAGCAGCCGAAACTGGGGGTCCTACAATGAGCAGTTCTTC.

This clonotype was seen a few times. V gene TRBV4-3 combines with J gene TRBJ1-1; 7 positions match TRBD1. The J segment lost 6 bases and the V segment lost 3 bases, leaving 4 bases of the junction unmatched. Germline lookup yields CDR1 LGHNA and CDR2 YSLEER. This CDR3 region has 13 residues. The CDR3 spells CASSQYRGAEAFF. The CDR3 nucleotides are TGCGCCAGCAGCCAGTACAGGGGTGCTGAAGCTTTCTTT.

This clonotype was counted a few times. The CDR3 spells CASSLDQHTDTQYF. CDR3 sequence (DNA): TGTGCCAGCAGCTTAGACCAACACACAGATACGCAGTATTTT. The chain combines TRBV7-9 with TRBJ2-3; D remains unclear. The CDR3 totals 14 residues. V lost 1 base to trimming and J lost 2 bases, with 7 bases between them. CDR1 is SEHNR, CDR2 FQNEAQ, per germline (reference sequence).

This clonotype has more than one count but fewer than ten. This sequence joins TRBV12-3 or TRBV12-4 and TRBJ2-7, with 7 positions matching TRBD1. The CDR3 sequence is 20 residues long. J gave up 1 base and V 3 bases, and 21 bases lay outside the gene matches. The CDR3 spells CASSFQGQTLGPRLSYEQYF. CDR3 DNA sequence: TGTGCCAGCAGTTTCCAGGGACAGACACTCGGACCCAGACTTTCCTACGAGCAGTACTTC.